The 3 T cell receptor beta chains in this list originate from one sample, sequenced in a study of technical replicates of blood from a few donors. The table came from immunoSEQ multiplex PCR; TCRdb's copy has only in-frame clones and leaves some out. Here the sample spans tens of thousands of clones, approximately 90% being singletons. The sample consisted of PBMCs. The receptors here all came from a human donor in good health. Some clones in this sample may be carry-over from other donors' samples.

The V gene is TRBV7-2, the J gene TRBJ2-2, with 7 bases lining up with TRBD2. The V segment lost 2 bases and the J segment 5 bases; nucleotides outside the gene matches: 2. The length of the CDR3 is 14 residues. CDR1 and CDR2 from the germline V gene are SGHTA and FQGNSA. CDR3 protein: CASSLRGVTGELFF. For the CDR3, the DNA is TGTGCCAGCAGCTTACGGGGGGTGACCGGGGAGCTGTTTTTT.

This sequence joins TRBV5-1 and TRBJ1-2, with D possibly TRBD1 on 6 matching bases. The CDR3 extends over 12 amino acids. Trimming cost V 1 base and J 8 bases, with 9 bases left between them. Germline lookup yields CDR1 SGHRS and CDR2 YFSETQ. In DNA form, the CDR3 reads TGCGCCAGCAGCTTGCAGGGGAAAGGCTACACCTTC. Translating it yields CASSLQGKGYTF.

The chain links TRBV6-4 to TRBJ2-5, with a weak D call TRBD2 (7 bases). This CDR3 is built from 16 residues. Per germline, CDR1 MRHNA and CDR2 SNTAGT. Trimming took 6 bases from V and 4 from J, leaving 21 bases between them. CDR3 sequence: CASRRSAGAGGETQYF. In DNA form, the CDR3 reads TGTGCCAGCAGAAGATCCGCGGGGGCGGGTGGAGAGACCCAGTACTTC.